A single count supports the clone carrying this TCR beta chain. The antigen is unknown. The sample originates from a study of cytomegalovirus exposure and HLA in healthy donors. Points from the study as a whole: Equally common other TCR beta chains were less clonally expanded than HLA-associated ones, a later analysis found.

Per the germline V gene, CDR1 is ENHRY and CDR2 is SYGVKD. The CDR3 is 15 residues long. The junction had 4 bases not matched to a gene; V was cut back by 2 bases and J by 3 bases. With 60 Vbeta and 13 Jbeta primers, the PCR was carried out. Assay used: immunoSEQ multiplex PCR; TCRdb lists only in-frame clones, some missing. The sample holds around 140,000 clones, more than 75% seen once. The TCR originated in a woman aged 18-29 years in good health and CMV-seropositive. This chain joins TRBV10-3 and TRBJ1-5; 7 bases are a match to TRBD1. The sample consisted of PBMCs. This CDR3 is CAISEQGVANQPQHF. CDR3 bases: TGTGCCATCAGTGAGCAGGGGGTGGCCAATCAGCCCCAGCATTTT.